This T cell receptor (beta chain) was recorded in a study of T cell responses to AZD1222 COVID-19 vaccine. Libraries were prepared by immunoSEQ multiplex PCR; TCRdb keeps only in-frame clonotypes and omits some of them. The profile shows over 100,000 clones, approximately 90% of them singletons. The trim removed 4 bases at V and 6 bases at J, leaving 6 bases unmatched. CDR3 length equals 16 residues. Germline CDR1 and CDR2: LGHNT and FRNRAP. The V and J genes are TRBV12-5 and TRBJ1-6; 10 nucleotides line up with TRBD1. The TCR comes from an adult who received the AZD1222 COVID-19 vaccine. The sequencing used peripheral blood, collected 28 days after the second AZD1222 dose. The CDR3: CASGSGTGAINSPLHF. The CDR3 DNA sequence: TGTGCTAGTGGTTCCGGGACAGGGGCAATTAATTCACCCCTCCACTTT. The full variable domain, its missing parts supplied by reference TRBV12-5 and TRBJ1-6, is DARVTQTPRHKVTEMGQEVTMRCQPILGHNTVFWYRQTMMQGLELLAYFRNRAPLDDSGMPKDRFSAEMPDATLATLKIQPSEPRDSAVYFCASGSGTGAINSPLHFGNGTRLTVT.